The 18 T cell receptor beta chains below come from one sample, sequenced in a study of blood T cell repertoires in COVID-19. Sequencing used immunoSEQ multiplex PCR; TCRdb keeps in-frame clones, though not all of them. Of 150,000 to 170,000 clones detected, about 90% appear once; the ten largest clones hold 0.5% to 0.55%. The sequenced material came from peripheral blood. The origin of the receptors is a man over 45 with acute or convalescent COVID-19.

The chain couples TRBV30 to TRBJ1-4; possibly TRBD1 for D (5 bases). Deletions cut 4 bases from V and 5 bases from J, with 11 bases between. This CDR3 spans 13 amino acids. In germline, CDR1 is GTSNPN, CDR2 SVGIG (reference sequence). This CDR3 is CAWNMGGNEKLFF. CDR3 DNA: TGTGCCTGGAACATGGGGGGAAATGAAAAACTGTTTTTT.

The gene calls are TRBV19 and TRBJ2-3, with D tentatively TRBD2 (6 bases). The CDR3 loop spans 12 amino acids. Trimming cost V 5 bases and J 7 bases, with 10 bases left between them. From germline, CDR1 is LNHDA and CDR2 SQIVND (reference sequence). CDR3 DNA sequence: TGTGCCAGTAGTTTCGCGGGGAATACGCAGTATTTT. It specifies CASSFAGNTQYF.

This clone occurred a few times. V gene TRBV6-6 combines with J gene TRBJ2-2; 8 bases line up with TRBD2. The CDR3 spans 14 residues. V lost 0 bases to trimming and J lost 8 bases; unmatched junction nucleotides: 2. CDR1 and CDR2 from the germline V gene are MNHNY and SVGAGI (reference sequence). The CDR3 loop reads CASSYSSGGGELFF. CDR3 bases: TGTGCCAGCAGTTACTCTTCGGGAGGGGGGGAGCTGTTTTTT.

The chain is built from TRBV5-1 and TRBJ2-3; a possible D gene is TRBD2 (6 bases). From germline, CDR1 is SGHRS and CDR2 YFSETQ. CDR3 length equals 14 residues. The germline V and J ends were trimmed by 3 bases and 4 bases, with 12 bases remaining between them. CDR3 sequence (DNA): TGCGCCAGCAGCTACGGACTATCAGCAGATACGCAGTATTTT. It codes for CASSYGLSADTQYF.

The rearrangement links TRBV7-9 to TRBJ2-1, with D tentatively TRBD2 (6 bases). Germline CDR1 is SEHNR and CDR2 is FQNEAQ (reference sequence). Trimming pared 4 bases from V and 4 bases from J, leaving 8 bases between. The CDR3 spans 13 residues. The CDR3 DNA is TGTGCCAGCAGCTCCGGGGGTTACAATGAGCAGTTCTTC. Translated, it gives CASSSGGYNEQFF.

This chain joins TRBV9 and TRBJ2-1; maybe TRBD2 (6 bases). V lost 0 bases to trimming and J lost 3 bases, with 13 bases between them. This CDR3 has 16 amino acids. CDR1 and CDR2 (germline): SGDLS, YYNGEE. The CDR3 DNA reads as TGTGCCAGCAGCGTAGAAGGGGCCGGGGGCTACAATGAGCAGTTCTTC. It codes for CASSVEGAGGYNEQFF.

This clone appeared a single time. The chain employs TRBV27 and TRBJ1-1, with D perhaps matching TRBD1 (6 bases). Germline V gene sequence: CDR1 MNHEY, CDR2 SMNVEV (reference sequence). The CDR3 contains 14 residues. V shed 2 bases and J shed 8 bases, with 15 bases lying between them. This CDR3 is CASSLREQGTEAFF. The CDR3 coding sequence is TGTGCCAGCAGTTTAAGGGAACAGGGAACCGAAGCTTTCTTT.

This chain links TRBV9 with TRBJ2-1; 11 bases are a match to TRBD2. The germline gives CDR1 SGDLS, CDR2 YYNGEE. The V gene end was trimmed by 4 bases and the J gene end by 4 bases; junction bases not matched to a gene: 10. CDR3 size: 17 residues. Here the CDR3 reads CASSPRPGTSGYNEQFF. The DNA of the CDR3 is TGTGCCAGCAGCCCCCGTCCCGGGACTAGCGGATACAATGAGCAGTTCTTC.

The chain links TRBV7-2 to TRBJ2-1; possibly TRBD1 for D (6 bases). Trimming left V 1 base short and J 4 bases short, with 14 bases between. In germline, CDR1 is SGHTA, CDR2 FQGNSA. CDR3 length: 16 residues. The CDR3 here is CASSLDGTIIYNEQFF. CDR3 bases: TGTGCCAGCAGCTTAGATGGGACAATAATTTACAATGAGCAGTTCTTC.

This clone was found once. The CDR3 nucleotides are TGTGCCTGGAGTGGAGCCAATCAGCCCCAGCATTTT. Residues: CAWSGANQPQHF. This chain uses TRBV30 with TRBJ1-5; D not certain. Germline CDR1 reads GTSNPN; CDR2 reads SVGIG (reference sequence). V was cut by 1 base and J by 3 bases, with 4 bases left in between. The CDR3 covers 12 residues. Supplemented by reference TRBV30 and TRBJ1-5, the full variable domain reads SQTIHQWPATLVQPVGSPLSLECTVEGTSNPNLYWYRQAAGRGLQLLFYSVGIGQISSEVPQNLSASRPQDRQFILSSKKLLLSDSGFYLCAWSGANQPQHFGDGTRLSIL.

The rearrangement uses TRBV30 and TRBJ1-3; the match to TRBD1 covers 7 bases. The CDR3 has 17 amino acids. CDR1 and CDR2 (germline): GTSNPN, SVGIG (reference sequence). The V gene end was trimmed by 0 bases and the J gene end by 0 bases; junction bases not matched to a gene: 8. The CDR3 DNA follows: TGTGCCTGGAGTGTAGGGGACAGCGCCTTCTCTGGAAACACCATATATTTT. Protein product: CAWSVGDSAFSGNTIYF.

V is TRBV11-2 and J is TRBJ2-7, with 12 bases identical to TRBD2. The ends lost 5 bases at V and 2 bases at J; junction bases unmatched: 13. This CDR3 is built from 18 residues. Germline lookup yields CDR1 SGHAT and CDR2 FQNNGV. The CDR3 region is CASSALKGTSGGPYEQYV. CDR3 nucleotides: TGTGCCAGCAGCGCATTAAAGGGAACTAGCGGGGGGCCCTACGAGCAGTACGTC.

The chain is built from TRBV3-1 (or the pseudogene TRBV3-2) and TRBJ1-5, with no clear D. The CDR3 runs 13 residues. The germline CDR1 and CDR2 sequences are LGHDT and YNNKEL (reference sequence). V was cut by 2 bases and J by 9 bases, with 11 bases left in between. As DNA, the CDR3 is TGTGCCAGCAGCCAATTCCCGAGCCTGCCCCAGCATTTT. This codes for CASSQFPSLPQHF.

The chain carries TRBV5-8 and TRBJ1-1; 8 bases line up with TRBD1. The CDR3 totals 16 residues. CDR1 and CDR2 from the germline V gene are SGHTS and YDEGEE. This CDR3 is CGDGKPTGGMNTEAFF. The CDR3 DNA is TGTGGCGATGGCAAACCAACAGGGGGGATGAACACTGAAGCTTTCTTT.

This clone was detected only once. The V and J genes are TRBV28 and TRBJ2-7; 8 bases map to TRBD2. The CDR3 consists of 15 residues. Trimming took 8 bases from V and 3 from J; bases not matched to a gene: 12. Per the germline V gene, CDR1 is MDHEN and CDR2 is SYDVKM. CDR3 DNA sequence: TGTGCCAGCGAGCCGGGGGGGGCTACCCGCTACGAGCAGTACTTC. Protein: CASEPGGATRYEQYF.

This clone has a single count. The chain employs TRBV28 and TRBJ1-2; 8 bases map to TRBD1. V dropped 3 bases and J dropped 7; count of bases not matched to a gene: 7. CDR1 and CDR2 (germline): MDHEN, SYDVKM. The length of the CDR3 is 14 residues. The CDR3 here is CASSFGTGMRGYTF. The CDR3 region has the DNA TGTGCCAGCAGTTTTGGGACAGGAATGCGTGGCTACACCTTC.

This chain joins TRBV28 and TRBJ1-6; TRBD1 agrees at 9 bases. The CDR3 sequence is 19 residues long. V lost 6 bases to trimming and J lost 2 bases; unmatched junction nucleotides: 14. Germline V gene sequence: CDR1 MDHEN, CDR2 SYDVKM. The CDR3 sequence: CASSLPPDRGNTYNSPLHF. The CDR3 bases are TGTGCCAGCAGCCTTCCTCCGGACAGGGGAAACACCTATAATTCACCCCTCCACTTT.

The rearrangement joins TRBV7-5 to TRBJ2-3; the table calls TRBD1, which could not be checked here. TRBV7-5 constitutes a pseudogene. The CDR3 contains 12 residues. The CDR3, as DNA: TGTGTCAGAAGCTCCAGGGTGAATACGCAGTATTTT. Protein product: CVRSSRVNTQYF.